The source of this TCR beta chain is a study of shared clonotypes between healthy human individuals. Clones were read by immunoSEQ multiplex PCR, and TCRdb kept only the in-frame ones, dropping some. The data show 2 million to 3 million clones, approximately 92% seen once. Germline-derived CDR1 and CDR2 are MGHRA and YSYEKL. This CDR3 is built from 16 residues. The ends were cut back, 1 base at V and 3 bases at J, with 16 bases in the middle. This clonotype originated in a man between 18 and 35 years old in good health. J is TRBJ2-7 and V is TRBV4-1, with D tentatively TRBD2 (5 bases). Sequencing used naive CD4+ T cells sorted from blood. This sample's subset: CD45RA+ positively selected. Here the CDR3 reads CASSQVNQPAVYEQYF. In DNA form, the CDR3 reads TGCGCCAGCAGCCAAGTGAACCAACCAGCGGTCTACGAGCAGTACTTC.